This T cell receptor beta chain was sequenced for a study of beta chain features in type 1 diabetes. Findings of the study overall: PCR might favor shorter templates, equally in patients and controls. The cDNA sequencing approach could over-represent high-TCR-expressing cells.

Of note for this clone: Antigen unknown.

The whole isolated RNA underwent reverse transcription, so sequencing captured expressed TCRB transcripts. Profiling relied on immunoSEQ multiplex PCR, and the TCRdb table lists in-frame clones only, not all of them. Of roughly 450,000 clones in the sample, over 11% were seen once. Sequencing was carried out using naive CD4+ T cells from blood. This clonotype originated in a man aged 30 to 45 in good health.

In DNA form, the CDR3 reads TGTGCCAGCAGCGTAGCCGGCAGACCTCAAGAGACCCAGTACTTC. Translation gives CASSVAGRPQETQYF. The chain combines TRBV9 with TRBJ2-5; no reliable D call. This CDR3 has 15 residues. Trimming removed 0 bases from V and 2 bases from J, with 11 bases in between. Germline V gives CDR1 SGDLS, CDR2 YYNGEE.